The 30 T cell receptor beta chains below were found in one sample sequenced in a study of human T cells and chemical hapten exposure. TCRdb re-called the RACE reads with MiXCR, one entry per CDR3 protein. The sample includes under 95,000 distinct CDR3 sequences, 8.5% seen only once; the top ten take 2% to 3%. Time point described: pre-sensitization, week 0. Regarding treatment: therapeutic diphenylcyclopropenone sensitization with weekly scalp DPC. Sample: whole blood, taken in connection with sensitization to the hapten diphenylcyclopropenone (DPC). All receptors derive from a man aged 35-49 years with alopecia areata. Some clones in this sample may be carry-over from other donors' samples.

At least ten counts were recorded for this clonotype. CDR3 nucleotide sequence: TGTGCCAGCATGACAGGGTACGCTGAAGCTTTCTTT. Its translation: CASMTGYAEAFF. The chain carries TRBV2 and TRBJ1-1; 7 positions agree with TRBD1. Germline CDR1 SNHLY, CDR2 FYNNEI. V shed 7 bases and J 6 bases; nucleotides not matched to a gene: 5. The CDR3 loop spans 12 amino acids.

This clonotype showed up just a few times. A read error may account for a junction end that differs from germline. This chain links TRBV7-7 with TRBJ2-3; the D is unclear. This CDR3 has 15 amino acids. Germline CDR1 reads SSHAT; CDR2 reads FNYEAQ (reference sequence). In nucleotides, the CDR3 is TGTGCTAGCAGCCGGACGGCCGCTAGCACAGATACGCAGTATTTT. It encodes CASSRTAASTDTQYF.

This clonotype was recorded at least ten times. The chain is built from TRBV12-5 and TRBJ2-1; 9 nucleotides line up with TRBD1. This CDR3 has 16 amino acids. V lost 2 bases and J lost 7; bases outside the gene matches: 9. Germline values: CDR1 LGHNT, CDR2 FRNRAP. CDR3 amino acids: CASGLSGTGYENEQFF. DNA for the CDR3: TGTGCTAGTGGTTTGTCGGGGACAGGGTATGAGAATGAGCAGTTCTTC.

This clonotype was recorded at least ten times. The chain joins TRBV6-5 to TRBJ2-3; 7 bases map to TRBD2. The CDR3 runs to 17 residues. The trim removed 5 bases at V and 0 bases at J, leaving 11 bases unmatched. CDR1 is MNHEY and CDR2 is SVGAGI in the germline V gene. The CDR3 protein is CASSVTSAEPSTDTQYF. CDR3 nucleotide sequence: TGTGCCAGCAGTGTCACTAGCGCCGAGCCGAGCACAGATACGCAGTATTTT.

The V call is TRBV9, the J call TRBJ2-1, with D perhaps matching TRBD2 (5 bases). Germline CDR1 is SGDLS and CDR2 is YYNGEE. The CDR3 loop spans 13 amino acids. Deletions cut 4 bases from V and 8 bases from J, with 13 bases between. The CDR3 spells CASSPPREDEQFF. CDR3 DNA sequence: TGTGCCAGCAGCCCCCCCCGGGAAGATGAGCAGTTCTTC.

The genes are TRBV6-5 and TRBJ2-3; 7 nucleotides align to TRBD1. The J segment lost 2 bases and the V segment lost 5 bases, leaving 4 bases of the junction unmatched. The CDR3 extends over 14 amino acids. Germline CDR1 MNHEY, CDR2 SVGAGI. The CDR3, as DNA: TGTGCCAGCAGTCCGGGACAGATCACAGATACGCAGTATTTT. It codes for CASSPGQITDTQYF.

This clonotype was counted ten times or more. The chain recombines TRBV12-3 or TRBV12-4 with TRBJ2-4; D may be TRBD2 (5 bases). V lost 6 bases and J 9 bases, leaving 9 bases between the germline ends. The CDR3 consists of 11 residues. This chain's CDR3 is CASRSRGIQYF. CDR3 coding DNA: TGTGCCAGCAGGTCTCGGGGCATTCAGTACTTC.

This clonotype was seen many times. The V gene is TRBV29-1, the J gene TRBJ2-7, with 8 bases fitting TRBD2. Germline CDR1 SQVTM, CDR2 ANQGSEA. V lost 4 bases, J lost 4 bases, and 9 bases stayed unmatched. The CDR3 loop spans 14 amino acids. The CDR3 nucleotides are TGCAGCGTTGGACTAGCGAACCCACATTACGAGCAGTACTTC. As protein: CSVGLANPHYEQYF.

There are a few counts of this clonotype. The rearrangement links TRBV13 to TRBJ2-3; 10 bases agree with TRBD2. The CDR3 runs 19 residues. The germline V gene has CDR1 PRHDT and CDR2 FYEKMQ (reference sequence). V was pared by 0 bases and J by 5 bases, with 14 bases of the junction left unmatched. The CDR3 region has the DNA TGTGCCAGCAGCTTAGGCCTAGCGGGAGACGCGAGGGAAGGAGATACGCAGTATTTT. Its translation is CASSLGLAGDAREGDTQYF. The variable domain in full, completed from reference TRBV13 and TRBJ2-3, reads AAGVIQSPRHLIKEKRETATLKCYPIPRHDTVYWYQQGPGQDPQFLISFYEKMQSDKGSIPDRFSAQQFSDYHSELNMSSLELGDSALYFCASSLGLAGDAREGDTQYFGPGTRLTVL.

The table lists this clonotype with many counts. The CDR3 nucleotides are TGTGCCAGCAGTCCATACTCAACGAGAGGGGAGCAGTACTTC. As protein: CASSPYSTRGEQYF. This chain joins TRBV12-3 or TRBV12-4 and TRBJ2-7; D is perhaps TRBD2 (5 bases). This CDR3 has 14 residues. The V gene lost 5 bases and the J gene lost 7 bases, with 18 bases spanning the gap.

V and J are TRBV3-1 and TRBJ2-3, with D hard to call. Germline CDR1 reads LGHDT; CDR2 reads YNNKEL (reference sequence). The CDR3 has 16 amino acids. Deletions cut 0 bases from V and 6 bases from J, with 16 bases between. CDR3 in amino acids: CASSQEGLGGRDTQYF. The CDR3 DNA reads as TGTGCCAGCAGCCAAGAAGGATTGGGCGGTAGGGATACGCAGTATTTT.

This clonotype was counted many times. The chain uses TRBV7-9 and TRBJ1-4; unclear D gene. Germline V lookup: CDR1 SEHNR, CDR2 FQNEAQ (reference sequence). This CDR3 has 17 residues. Trimming removed 1 base at V and 3 bases at J, with 15 bases between. Here the CDR3 DNA reads TGTGCCAGCAGCTTAGTCGCCAGTTCCCAGGCTAATGAAAAACTGTTTTTT. Protein: CASSLVASSQANEKLFF.

The gene calls are TRBV14 and TRBJ2-3, with TRBD1 matching 10 bases. Germline V gene lookup returns CDR1 SGHDN and CDR2 FVKESK. The length of the CDR3 is 17 residues. With 0 bases clipped from V and 1 base from J, the junction kept 4 bases outside the gene matches. The CDR3, as DNA: TGTGCCAGCAGCCAAGACCGGACAGGGGGTGGCACAGATACGCAGTATTTT. The encoded protein is CASSQDRTGGGTDTQYF. Full variable domain (remainder filled in from reference TRBV14 and TRBJ2-3): EAGVTQFPSHSVIEKGQTVTLRCDPISGHDNLYWYRRVMGKEIKFLLHFVKESKQDESGMPNNRFLAERTGGTYSTLKVQPAELEDSGVYFCASSQDRTGGGTDTQYFGPGTRLTVL.

This clonotype was picked up a small number of times. The chain couples TRBV20-1 to TRBJ2-5; possibly TRBD2 for D (5 bases). This CDR3 has 14 amino acids. V shed 3 bases and J shed 5 bases, with 16 bases lying between them. CDR1 and CDR2 (germline): DFQATT, SNEGSKA (reference sequence). The CDR3 loop reads CSAREAGFVETQYF. For the CDR3, the DNA is TGCAGTGCTAGGGAGGCGGGCTTCGTCGAGACCCAGTACTTC.

The chain combines TRBV10-2 with TRBJ2-7; no firm D call. The CDR3 is made up of 12 amino acids. V was pared by 4 bases and J by 2 bases, with 6 bases between. Germline-derived CDR1 and CDR2 are WSHSY and SAAADI. CDR3 DNA: TGCGCCAGCAGTGGGAGTACCTACGAGCAGTACGTC. Its translation: CASSGSTYEQYV.

This chain uses TRBV12-3 or TRBV12-4 with TRBJ2-1, with D possibly being TRBD2 (5 bases). V was trimmed by 6 bases and J by 7 bases, leaving 13 bases between them. This CDR3 has 13 amino acids. CDR3 DNA sequence: TGTGCCAGCAGAGACGAGGGTTGGAATGAGCAGTTCTTC. This sequence encodes CASRDEGWNEQFF.

This chain uses TRBV5-1 with TRBJ2-1, with D possibly matching TRBD2 (5 bases). The germline CDR1 and CDR2 sequences are SGHRS and YFSETQ. Trimming left V 0 bases short and J 10 bases short, with 11 bases between. CDR3 size: 13 residues. CDR3 amino acids: CASSLVASPEQFF. CDR3 DNA sequence: TGCGCCAGCAGCTTGGTCGCTAGCCCAGAGCAGTTCTTC. Based on the CDR3 plus reference TRBV5-1 and TRBJ2-1, the full variable domain is KAGVTQTPRYLIKTRGQQVTLSCSPISGHRSVSWYQQTPGQGLQFLFEYFSETQRNKGNFPGRFSGRQFSNSRSEMNVSTLELGDSALYLCASSLVASPEQFFGPGTRLTVL.

The chain carries TRBV6-5 and TRBJ2-5; D uncertain. This CDR3 is built from 13 residues. Trimming took 5 bases from V and 2 from J, leaving 9 bases between them. The germline gives CDR1 MNHEY, CDR2 SVGAGI. CDR3 residues: CASSPTQQETQYF. CDR3 coding DNA: TGTGCCAGCAGTCCCACGCAGCAAGAGACCCAGTACTTC.

This clonotype occurred many times. J is TRBJ1-5 and V is TRBV9, with unresolved D. The germline gives CDR1 SGDLS, CDR2 YYNGEE. The CDR3 covers 14 residues. Trimming stripped 3 bases from V and 0 bases from J, with 7 bases between. The CDR3 reads CASSGTDSNQPQHF. The CDR3 bases are TGTGCCAGCAGCGGGACGGATAGCAATCAGCCCCAGCATTTT.

V is TRBV15 and J is TRBJ2-2; the match to TRBD1 covers 7 bases. The CDR3 totals 16 residues. After removal of 0 bases from V and 4 bases from J, the junction contained 5 bases not matched to a gene. Looked up from germline, CDR1 is LNHNV and CDR2 is YYDKDF (reference sequence). The CDR3, as DNA: TGTGCCACCAGCAGAGATCCAGGGGGTCGCACCGGGGAGCTGTTTTTT. The encoded protein is CATSRDPGGRTGELFF.

V is TRBV28 and J is TRBJ2-3; 8 nucleotides match TRBD1. J was trimmed by 0 bases and V by 4 bases; bases with no gene match: 6. This CDR3 contains 16 residues. Germline CDR1 reads MDHEN; CDR2 reads SYDVKM. The CDR3 reads CASSSYRGESTDTQYF. Written as DNA, the CDR3 is TGTGCCAGCAGTTCTTACAGGGGGGAGAGCACAGATACGCAGTATTTT.

This clonotype came up many times. The chain's CDR3 is CSATDRRVGATDTQYF. Here the CDR3 DNA reads TGCAGTGCTACAGATCGGAGGGTTGGAGCCACAGATACGCAGTATTTT. V and J are TRBV20-1 and TRBJ2-3; TRBD2 might be the D (6 bases). The length of the CDR3 is 16 residues. In germline, CDR1 is DFQATT, CDR2 SNEGSKA (reference sequence). Trimming took off 4 bases at V and 2 bases at J, with 19 bases between the two ends.

In its sample, this clonotype was seen a few times. This sequence joins TRBV4-3 and TRBJ2-5; D not certain. From germline, CDR1 is LGHNA and CDR2 YSLEER. CDR3 length: 15 amino acids. Trimming removed 0 bases from V and 1 base from J, with 9 bases in between. The CDR3 coding sequence is TGCGCCAGCAGCCAAGAGGGCCTAATCCAAGAGACCCAGTACTTC. It encodes CASSQEGLIQETQYF.

This clonotype was detected only a few times. J is TRBJ2-3 and V is TRBV29-1; D is undetermined. Between the trimmed V and J ends, which lost 5 bases and 2 bases, there was a span of 11 bases. The CDR3 sequence is 13 residues long. Germline CDR1 SQVTM, CDR2 ANQGSEA. CDR3 bases: TGCAGCGTTCTCGGCGGTGCCACAGATACGCAGTATTTT. Translation gives CSVLGGATDTQYF.

The chain has TRBV6-1 and TRBJ2-7; 12 bases line up with TRBD2. The CDR3 runs to 17 residues. CDR1 and CDR2 from the germline V gene are MNHNS and SASEGT. V lost 6 bases and J lost 2; bases outside the gene matches: 11. The CDR3 is CASRWLAGGTIPYEQYV. The DNA of the CDR3 is TGTGCCAGCAGGTGGCTAGCGGGAGGGACTATTCCCTACGAGCAGTACGTC.

DNA of the CDR3: TGTGCCAGCAGCTTCGAGGGAGGGAGAGAGACCCAGTACTTC. Its protein is CASSFEGGRETQYF. The V and J genes are TRBV5-4 and TRBJ2-5, with TRBD2 identical over 7 bases. The CDR3 has 14 amino acids. The germline V gene has CDR1 SGHNT and CDR2 YYREEE (reference sequence). Trimming took 2 bases from V and 4 from J; bases not matched to a gene: 5.

This clonotype was counted between two and nine times. The V gene is TRBV4-2, the J gene TRBJ2-7; 11 nucleotides agree with TRBD2. This CDR3 comprises 17 residues. Germline V gene data show CDR1 as LGHNA and CDR2 as YNFKEQ. V lost 0 bases, J lost 2 bases, and 6 bases stayed unmatched. The chain's CDR3 is CASSQEGGTSGTYEQYF. CDR3 nucleotides: TGTGCCAGCAGCCAAGAAGGGGGGACTAGCGGAACCTACGAGCAGTACTTC.

This rearrangement joins TRBV6-2 or TRBV6-3 to TRBJ2-1; tentatively, D is TRBD1 (6 bases). CDR3 length equals 18 residues. Germline CDR1 is MNHEY and CDR2 is SVGEGT. Deletions cut 2 bases from V and 5 bases from J, with 22 bases between. CDR3 in DNA: TGTGCCAGCAGTTACCCTAGCCGAGGGGCCGGGGACAACAATGAGCAGTTCTTC. This translates into CASSYPSRGAGDNNEQFF.

The chain employs TRBV19 and TRBJ2-5, with TRBD1 matching over 8 bases. Unmatched junction bases numbered 4, after V lost 7 bases and J lost 3 bases. In germline, CDR1 is LNHDA, CDR2 SQIVND (reference sequence). This CDR3 is built from 13 residues. Here the CDR3 reads CASTGGAKETQYF. The CDR3 DNA reads as TGTGCCAGTACAGGGGGCGCAAAAGAGACCCAGTACTTC.

The table lists this clonotype with a count of one. This chain joins TRBV30 and TRBJ2-1, with 11 bases identical to TRBD1. The trim removed 3 bases at V and 6 bases at J, leaving 4 bases unmatched. The germline V gene encodes CDR1 GTSNPN and CDR2 SVGIG (reference sequence). This CDR3 has 14 amino acids. The CDR3 coding sequence is TGTGCCTGGAGGGGACAGGGGGGAGGCAATGAGCAGTTCTTC. Protein sequence: CAWRGQGGGNEQFF.